The 7 T cell receptor beta chains listed next were all sequenced from one sample in a study of blood T cell repertoires in COVID-19. TCRdb's table, derived via immunoSEQ multiplex PCR, lists solely in-frame clones and lacks some. The data contain about 440,000 clones, roughly 90% of them singletons. The specimen was peripheral blood. These receptors were obtained from a woman in her 30s with acute or convalescent COVID-19.

V and J are TRBV9 and TRBJ2-7, with 11 bases aligning to TRBD2. Germline CDR1 and CDR2: SGDLS and YYNGEE. CDR3 size: 15 residues. V dropped 0 bases and J dropped 7; count of bases not matched to a gene: 6. CDR3 residues: CASSVVLAGEVEQYF. The CDR3 DNA reads TGTGCCAGCAGCGTAGTACTAGCGGGGGAGGTTGAGCAGTACTTC.

The CDR3 sequence is CATSRGQGRTGELFF. In DNA form, the CDR3 reads TGTGCCACCAGCCGAGGACAGGGCAGAACCGGGGAGCTGTTTTTT. This chain connects TRBV15 to TRBJ2-2, with 8 bases matching TRBD1. Germline CDR1 reads LNHNV; CDR2 reads YYDKDF (reference sequence). This CDR3 has 15 residues. V was clipped by 5 bases and J by 5 bases; unmatched bases: 7.

V is TRBV13 and J is TRBJ2-3, with a weak D call TRBD2 (5 bases). The CDR3 contains 16 residues. Germline values: CDR1 PRHDT, CDR2 FYEKMQ (reference sequence). Trimming stripped 1 base from V and 0 bases from J, with 11 bases between. The CDR3 protein is CASSLVGGSSTDTQYF. DNA of the CDR3: TGTGCCAGCAGCTTAGTTGGAGGATCTAGCACAGATACGCAGTATTTT. The whole variable domain, remainder taken from reference TRBV13 and TRBJ2-3, is AAGVIQSPRHLIKEKRETATLKCYPIPRHDTVYWYQQGPGQDPQFLISFYEKMQSDKGSIPDRFSAQQFSDYHSELNMSSLELGDSALYFCASSLVGGSSTDTQYFGPGTRLTVL.

The CDR3 region is CASSGQWEEAFF. Here the CDR3 DNA reads TGTGCCAGCAGTGGACAGTGGGAAGAAGCTTTCTTT. This chain connects TRBV28 to TRBJ1-1, with D perhaps matching TRBD1 (6 bases). Germline values: CDR1 MDHEN, CDR2 SYDVKM. Trimming took 5 bases from V and 8 from J, leaving 12 bases between them. The CDR3 totals 12 residues.

The chain is built from TRBV9 and TRBJ1-2; a weak D match, TRBD1 (6 bases). This CDR3 is built from 14 residues. V gave up 4 bases and J gave up 0 bases, with 10 bases separating them. Germline V gene lookup returns CDR1 SGDLS and CDR2 YYNGEE. The CDR3 protein is CASSRDITNYGYTF. The CDR3 DNA reads as TGTGCCAGCAGCCGGGACATAACTAACTATGGCTACACCTTC.

The chain combines TRBV30 with TRBJ2-2, with a weak D call TRBD2 (6 bases). Germline V gives CDR1 GTSNPN, CDR2 SVGIG (reference sequence). V was shortened by 3 bases and J by 7 bases, with 12 bases between the two germline ends. The CDR3 length is 13 residues. CDR3 DNA sequence: TGTGCCTGGAGCCCAGGAGGGGTCGGGGAGCTGTTTTTT. Its protein product is CAWSPGGVGELFF.

The chain links TRBV3-1 (or the pseudogene TRBV3-2) to TRBJ2-2; weak D call: TRBD1 (6 bases). Germline CDR1 is LGHDT and CDR2 is YNNKEL (reference sequence). The CDR3 sequence is 17 residues long. Trimming pared 1 base from V and 7 bases from J, leaving 19 bases between. CDR3 sequence: CASSQVLIVAGVGELFF. The CDR3 region has the DNA TGTGCCAGCAGCCAAGTCTTGATTGTGGCAGGGGTCGGGGAGCTGTTTTTT.